This is a list of T cell receptor beta chains from one sample in a study of OX40 agonist ivuxolimab in advanced cancers. Sequenced by immunoSEQ multiplex PCR; TCRdb stores in-frame clones only, minus some. The table records tens of thousands of clones, 80% to 95% of them present only once. The sequences come from CD4+ or CD8+ T cells sorted from blood, collected in a trial of the OX40 agonist ivuxolimab. The origin of the receptors is an adult with an advanced solid tumor such as melanoma, head and neck, liver or kidney cancer. Each CDR3 is given with its conserved first and last residue. The D gene is left open where the match is weak. Rows may omit the clone size; those that give it use once, few, many or a size class.

CDR3 protein: CASSTGTNQPQHF
CDR3 DNA: TGTGCCAGCAGTACAGGGACCAATCAGCCCCAGCATTTT
D gene: .
J gene: TRBJ1-5
clone size: .
V gene: TRBV6-6

CDR3 protein: CASSGETQYF
CDR3 DNA: TGTGCCAGCAGTGGAGAGACCCAGTACTTC
D gene: .
J gene: TRBJ2-5
clone size: .
V gene: TRBV2

CDR3 protein: CASSPTGGVSYGYTF
CDR3 DNA: TGTGCCAGCTCACCTACAGGGGGCGTGAGCTATGGCTACACCTTC
D gene: TRBD1
J gene: TRBJ1-2
clone size: once
V gene: TRBV18

CDR3 protein: CASSLAQGARETQYF
CDR3 DNA: TGTGCCAGCAGCTTAGCACAGGGGGCAAGGGAGACCCAGTACTTC
D gene: TRBD1
J gene: TRBJ2-5
clone size: .
V gene: TRBV5-4

CDR3 protein: CASSRDIPNEKLFF
CDR3 DNA: TGTGCCAGCAGCCGGGACATTCCTAATGAAAAACTGTTTTTT
D gene: .
J gene: TRBJ1-4
clone size: .
V gene: TRBV7-9

CDR3 protein: CASRTTGESAQHF
CDR3 DNA: TGTGCCAGTAGAACTACAGGGGAATCAGCCCAGCATTTT
D gene: TRBD1
J gene: TRBJ1-5
clone size: .
V gene: TRBV25-1

CDR3 protein: CASSHDTSGGTSSYNEQFF
CDR3 DNA: TGCGCCAGCAGCCACGATACTAGCGGGGGGACGAGCTCCTACAATGAGCAGTTCTTC
D gene: TRBD2
J gene: TRBJ2-1
clone size: .
V gene: TRBV4-3

CDR3 protein: CASSGTGGDEQYF
CDR3 DNA: TGTGCCAGCAGTGGGACAGGGGGCGACGAGCAGTACTTC
D gene: TRBD1
J gene: TRBJ2-7
clone size: .
V gene: TRBV2

CDR3 protein: CAISESGGGRYEQYF
CDR3 DNA: TGTGCCATCAGTGAGTCGGGGGGGGGCCGTTACGAGCAGTACTTC
D gene: .
J gene: TRBJ2-7
clone size: .
V gene: TRBV10-3

CDR3 protein: CASSPLTGEQYF
CDR3 DNA: TGTGCCAGCAGCCCCTTAACGGGGGAGCAGTACTTC
D gene: .
J gene: TRBJ2-7
clone size: once
V gene: TRBV6-5

CDR3 protein: CASAKATEYEQYF
CDR3 DNA: TGTGCCTCCGCCAAAGCGACCGAATACGAGCAGTACTTC
D gene: .
J gene: TRBJ2-7
clone size: .
V gene: TRBV7-3

CDR3 protein: CASSSTTPHEQYF
CDR3 DNA: TGTGCCAGCAGTTCCACCACCCCCCACGAGCAGTACTTC
D gene: .
J gene: TRBJ2-7
clone size: .
V gene: TRBV28

CDR3 protein: CASSETGAPTDTQYF
CDR3 DNA: TGCGCCAGCAGTGAGACGGGAGCCCCCACAGATACGCAGTATTTT
D gene: .
J gene: TRBJ2-3
clone size: .
V gene: TRBV10-1

CDR3 protein: CASTEQGYNEQFF
CDR3 DNA: TGTGCCAGTACGGAACAAGGCTACAATGAGCAGTTCTTC
D gene: .
J gene: TRBJ2-1
clone size: .
V gene: TRBV9

CDR3 protein: CASSSQTGELYNEQFF
CDR3 DNA: TGCGCCAGCAGCTCGCAAACAGGGGAACTTTACAATGAGCAGTTCTTC
D gene: TRBD1
J gene: TRBJ2-1
clone size: .
V gene: TRBV5-1

CDR3 protein: CASSPRGHNEQFF
CDR3 DNA: TGTGCCAGCTCACCACGGGGTCACAATGAGCAGTTCTTC
D gene: .
J gene: TRBJ2-1
clone size: .
V gene: TRBV18

CDR3 protein: CASSFSGTGGYGYTF
CDR3 DNA: TGTGCCAGCAGCTTCTCCGGGACAGGGGGTTATGGCTACACCTTC
D gene: TRBD1
J gene: TRBJ1-2
clone size: .
V gene: TRBV5-4

CDR3 protein: CASSETGFYNEQFF
CDR3 DNA: TGTGCCAGCAGTGAGACAGGATTTTACAATGAGCAGTTCTTC
D gene: .
J gene: TRBJ2-1
clone size: .
V gene: TRBV2

CDR3 protein: CASSSRAGTDTQYF
CDR3 DNA: TGTGCCAGCAGTTCCAGGGCCGGCACAGATACGCAGTATTTT
D gene: .
J gene: TRBJ2-3
clone size: .
V gene: TRBV28

CDR3 protein: CASSRNRLDTEAFF
CDR3 DNA: TGTGCCAGCAGTCGGAATCGATTGGACACTGAAGCTTTCTTT
D gene: .
J gene: TRBJ1-1
clone size: .
V gene: TRBV6-5

CDR3 protein: CASSRGTTNEKLFF
CDR3 DNA: TGTGCCAGCAGTCGAGGGACAACTAATGAAAAACTGTTTTTT
D gene: .
J gene: TRBJ1-4
clone size: .
V gene: TRBV7-9

CDR3 protein: CASSYSGNSYEQYF
CDR3 DNA: TGTGCCAGCAGTTACTCAGGCAACTCCTACGAGCAGTACTTC
D gene: .
J gene: TRBJ2-7
clone size: .
V gene: TRBV6-6

CDR3 protein: CASSPPSLGETQYF
CDR3 DNA: TGTGCCAGCTCACCACCATCACTTGGAGAGACCCAGTACTTC
D gene: .
J gene: TRBJ2-5
clone size: .
V gene: TRBV18

CDR3 protein: CASSPGQGIYWYTF
CDR3 DNA: TGTGCCAGCAGCCCCGGACAGGGGATTTATTGGTACACCTTC
D gene: TRBD1
J gene: TRBJ1-2
clone size: .
V gene: TRBV5-6

CDR3 protein: CASSVNSAGDNEKLFF
CDR3 DNA: TGTGCCAGCAGCGTAAATTCGGCAGGGGATAATGAAAAACTGTTTTTT
D gene: .
J gene: TRBJ1-4
clone size: .
V gene: TRBV9

CDR3 protein: CASSPEGKETQYF
CDR3 DNA: TGTGCCAGCTCACCTGAAGGGAAGGAGACCCAGTACTTC
D gene: .
J gene: TRBJ2-5
clone size: .
V gene: TRBV18

CDR3 protein: CASSSRTREQYF
CDR3 DNA: TGTGCCAGCAGTTCGCGAACGCGAGAGCAGTACTTC
D gene: .
J gene: TRBJ2-7
clone size: .
V gene: TRBV6-6

CDR3 protein: CASRSPLAGLGGEQFF
CDR3 DNA: TGTGCCAGCAGATCCCCGCTTGCAGGGCTAGGGGGGGAGCAGTTCTTC
D gene: .
J gene: TRBJ2-1
clone size: .
V gene: TRBV7-2

CDR3 protein: CASSAGEGPDTQYF
CDR3 DNA: TGTGCCAGCAGCGCCGGGGAGGGGCCAGATACGCAGTATTTT
D gene: TRBD2
J gene: TRBJ2-3
clone size: few
V gene: TRBV9

CDR3 protein: CSVAGAGSYNEQFF
CDR3 DNA: TGCAGCGTCGCAGGGGCGGGGTCCTACAATGAGCAGTTCTTC
D gene: .
J gene: TRBJ2-1
clone size: .
V gene: TRBV29-1

CDR3 protein: CATSSTDRGASYNSPLHF
CDR3 DNA: TGTGCCACCAGCAGCACCGACAGGGGGGCGTCCTATAATTCACCCCTCCACTTT
D gene: TRBD1
J gene: TRBJ1-6
clone size: .
V gene: TRBV15

CDR3 protein: CASSLPRGNNEQFF
CDR3 DNA: TGTGCCAGCAGTTTGCCCCGGGGTAACAATGAGCAGTTCTTC
D gene: .
J gene: TRBJ2-1
clone size: .
V gene: TRBV28

CDR3 protein: CASSSGQGENTEAFF
CDR3 DNA: TGTGCCAGCAGCTCGGGACAGGGAGAGAACACTGAAGCTTTCTTT
D gene: TRBD1
J gene: TRBJ1-1
clone size: .
V gene: TRBV7-3

CDR3 protein: CASSSGLAGTEQYF
CDR3 DNA: TGTGCCAGCAGCTCGGGACTAGCGGGAACAGAGCAGTACTTC
D gene: TRBD2
J gene: TRBJ2-7
clone size: .
V gene: TRBV11-1

CDR3 protein: CASSWGGSDEPSPLHF
CDR3 DNA: TGTGCCAGCAGTTGGGGGGGTTCGGACGAACCATCACCCCTCCACTTT
D gene: .
J gene: TRBJ1-6
clone size: .
V gene: TRBV27

CDR3 protein: CASSEVNTGELFF
CDR3 DNA: TGCGCCAGCAGTGAAGTAAACACCGGGGAGCTGTTTTTT
D gene: .
J gene: TRBJ2-2
clone size: .
V gene: TRBV10-1

CDR3 protein: CASSMEGRSSYNSPLHF
CDR3 DNA: TGTGCCAGTAGTATGGAGGGACGGAGCTCCTATAATTCACCCCTCCACTTT
D gene: .
J gene: TRBJ1-6
clone size: .
V gene: TRBV19

CDR3 protein: CASSLASLINEQFF
CDR3 DNA: TGTGCCAGCAGCTTAGCCAGCCTGATCAATGAGCAGTTCTTC
D gene: .
J gene: TRBJ2-1
clone size: .
V gene: TRBV7-2

CDR3 protein: CSVESPGVINTEAFF
CDR3 DNA: TGCAGCGTTGAATCCCCTGGGGTTATTAACACTGAAGCTTTCTTT
D gene: .
J gene: TRBJ1-1
clone size: .
V gene: TRBV29-1

CDR3 protein: CASSETTSTDTQYF
CDR3 DNA: TGTGCCAGCAGCGAAACTACTAGCACAGATACGCAGTATTTT
D gene: .
J gene: TRBJ2-3
clone size: .
V gene: TRBV9

CDR3 protein: CSVEYQGTF
CDR3 DNA: TGCAGCGTTGAATACCAAGGCACCTTC
D gene: .
J gene: TRBJ1-2
clone size: .
V gene: TRBV29-1

CDR3 protein: CASSPSGLAKPDEQYF
CDR3 DNA: TGTGCCAGCTCACCATCAGGGTTGGCCAAGCCGGACGAGCAGTACTTC
D gene: .
J gene: TRBJ2-7
clone size: .
V gene: TRBV18

CDR3 protein: CASSDQSSYEQYF
CDR3 DNA: TGCGCCAGCAGTGACCAGAGTTCCTACGAGCAGTACTTC
D gene: .
J gene: TRBJ2-7
clone size: few
V gene: TRBV10-1

CDR3 protein: CASSPTGNYGYTF
CDR3 DNA: TGTGCCAGCAGCCCTACAGGGAACTATGGCTACACCTTC
D gene: .
J gene: TRBJ1-2
clone size: .
V gene: TRBV6-5